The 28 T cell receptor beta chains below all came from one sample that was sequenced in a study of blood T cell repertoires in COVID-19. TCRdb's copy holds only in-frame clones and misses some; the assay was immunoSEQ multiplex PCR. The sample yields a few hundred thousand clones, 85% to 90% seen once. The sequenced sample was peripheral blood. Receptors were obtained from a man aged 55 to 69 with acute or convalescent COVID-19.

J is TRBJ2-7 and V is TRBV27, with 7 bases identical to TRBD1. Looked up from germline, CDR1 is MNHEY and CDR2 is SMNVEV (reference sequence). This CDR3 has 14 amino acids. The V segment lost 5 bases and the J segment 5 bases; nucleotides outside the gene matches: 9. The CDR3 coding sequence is TGTGCCAGCAGTATTTCGACAGGGATGAACGAGCAGTACTTC. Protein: CASSISTGMNEQYF.

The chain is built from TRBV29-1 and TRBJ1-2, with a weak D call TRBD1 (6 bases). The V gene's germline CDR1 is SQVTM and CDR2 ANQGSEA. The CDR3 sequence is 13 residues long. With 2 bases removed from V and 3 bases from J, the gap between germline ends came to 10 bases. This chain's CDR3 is CSVETGWDYGYTF. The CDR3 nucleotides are TGCAGCGTTGAAACAGGGTGGGACTATGGCTACACCTTC. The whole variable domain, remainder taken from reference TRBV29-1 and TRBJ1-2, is SAVISQKPSRDICQRGTSLTIQCQVDSQVTMMFWYRQQPGQSLTLIATANQGSEATYESGFVIDKFPISRPNLTFSTLTVSNMSPEDSSIYLCSVETGWDYGYTFGSGTRLTVV.

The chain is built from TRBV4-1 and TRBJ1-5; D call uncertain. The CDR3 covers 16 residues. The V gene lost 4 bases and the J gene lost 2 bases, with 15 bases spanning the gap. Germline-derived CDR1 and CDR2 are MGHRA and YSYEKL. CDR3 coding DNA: TGCGCCAGCAGCCTTCGTGAGGGTCCCCGCAATCAGCCCCAGCATTTT. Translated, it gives CASSLREGPRNQPQHF.

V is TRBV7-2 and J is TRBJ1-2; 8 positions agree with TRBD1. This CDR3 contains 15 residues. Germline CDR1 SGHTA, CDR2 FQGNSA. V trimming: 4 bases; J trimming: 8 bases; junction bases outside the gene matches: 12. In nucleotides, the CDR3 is TGTGCCAGCAGCTCTTACCGGCAGGGGGCAGGGGGCTACACCTTC. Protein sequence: CASSSYRQGAGGYTF.

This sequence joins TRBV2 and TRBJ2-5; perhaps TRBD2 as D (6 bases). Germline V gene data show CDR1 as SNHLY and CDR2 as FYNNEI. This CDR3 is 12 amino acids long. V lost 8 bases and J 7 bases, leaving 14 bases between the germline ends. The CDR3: CASAGEVGTQYF. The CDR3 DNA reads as TGTGCCAGCGCCGGGGAGGTGGGGACCCAGTACTTC.

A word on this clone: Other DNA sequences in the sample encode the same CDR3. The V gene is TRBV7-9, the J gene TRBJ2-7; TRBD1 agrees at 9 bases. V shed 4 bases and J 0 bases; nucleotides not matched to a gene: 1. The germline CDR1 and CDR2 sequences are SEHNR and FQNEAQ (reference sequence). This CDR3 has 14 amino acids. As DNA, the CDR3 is TGTGCCAGCAGCTCGACAGGGGGCTCCTACGAGCAGTACTTC. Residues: CASSSTGGSYEQYF.

In nucleotides, the CDR3 is TGTGCCAGCAGCCCTAGTGCAGTTTCCTACGAGCAGTACTTC. Translation: CASSPSAVSYEQYF. The chain recombines TRBV7-9 with TRBJ2-7; D unresolved. Trimming left V 5 bases short and J 1 base short, with 12 bases between. Germline CDR1 and CDR2: SEHNR and FQNEAQ (reference sequence). The CDR3 has 14 amino acids.

This chain's CDR3 is CASNLRGNEQYF. As DNA, the CDR3 is TGTGCCAGCAACTTGCGGGGGAACGAGCAGTACTTC. V is TRBV28 and J is TRBJ2-7; 7 bases are shared with TRBD2. J was trimmed by 5 bases and V by 7 bases; bases with no gene match: 5. Per the germline V gene, CDR1 is MDHEN and CDR2 is SYDVKM. This CDR3 is built from 12 residues.

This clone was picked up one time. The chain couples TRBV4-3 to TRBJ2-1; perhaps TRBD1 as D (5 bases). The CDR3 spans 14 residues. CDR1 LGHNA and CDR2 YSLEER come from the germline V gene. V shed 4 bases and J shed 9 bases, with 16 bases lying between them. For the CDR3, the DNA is TGCGCCAGCAGCCCATTAAGGAAGCAGGGTGAGCAGTTCTTC. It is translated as CASSPLRKQGEQFF.

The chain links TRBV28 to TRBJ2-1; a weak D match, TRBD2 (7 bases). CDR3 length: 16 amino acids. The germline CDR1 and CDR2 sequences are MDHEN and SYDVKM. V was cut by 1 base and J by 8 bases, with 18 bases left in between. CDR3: CASSLYRGAIRDEQFF. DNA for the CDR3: TGTGCCAGCAGTTTATATCGGGGGGCAATAAGGGATGAGCAGTTCTTC.

The CDR3 loop reads CASSWEGTSDNSPLHF. CDR3 coding DNA: TGTGCCAGCAGCTGGGAGGGGACAAGTGATAATTCACCCCTCCACTTT. The chain carries TRBV5-6 and TRBJ1-6; D might be TRBD1 (6 bases). The V end was cut by 3 bases, the J end by 5 bases, with 15 bases between. CDR1 is SGHDT and CDR2 is YYEEEE in the germline V gene. CDR3 length equals 16 residues.

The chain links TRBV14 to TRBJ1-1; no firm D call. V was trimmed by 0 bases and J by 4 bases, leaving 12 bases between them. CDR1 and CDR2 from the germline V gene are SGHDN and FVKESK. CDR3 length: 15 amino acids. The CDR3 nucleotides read TGTGCCAGCAGCCAAGATCCAGCCGGGTCCACTGAAGCTTTCTTT. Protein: CASSQDPAGSTEAFF.

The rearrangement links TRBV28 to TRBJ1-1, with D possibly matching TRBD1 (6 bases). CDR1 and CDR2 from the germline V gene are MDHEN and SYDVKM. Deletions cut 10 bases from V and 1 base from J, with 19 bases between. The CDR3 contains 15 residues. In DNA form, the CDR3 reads TGTGCCACCGTGAGGGGGGGCAGGGCGAACACTGAAGCTTTCTTT. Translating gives CATVRGGRANTEAFF.

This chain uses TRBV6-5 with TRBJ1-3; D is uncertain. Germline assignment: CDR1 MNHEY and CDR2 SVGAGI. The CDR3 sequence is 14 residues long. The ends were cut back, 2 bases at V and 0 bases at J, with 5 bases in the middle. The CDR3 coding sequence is TGTGCCAGCAGTTACGACAACTCTGGAAACACCATATATTTT. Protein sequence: CASSYDNSGNTIYF.

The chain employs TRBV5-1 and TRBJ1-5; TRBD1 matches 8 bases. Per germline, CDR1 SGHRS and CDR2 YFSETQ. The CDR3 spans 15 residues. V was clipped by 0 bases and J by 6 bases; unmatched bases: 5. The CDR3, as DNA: TGCGCCAGCAGCTTGGCAGGGGGCTTCTCTCAGCCCCAGCATTTT. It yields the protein CASSLAGGFSQPQHF.

DNA of the CDR3: TGTGCCAGCAGCCCTAAACAGGCTAGCGGGGGGATAGATACGCAGTATTTT. This encodes CASSPKQASGGIDTQYF. V gene TRBV4-2 combines with J gene TRBJ2-3, with 11 positions matching TRBD2. This CDR3 is built from 17 residues. The V gene's germline CDR1 is LGHNA and CDR2 YNFKEQ. With V trimmed by 4 bases and J by 5 bases, 11 bases remained unmatched.

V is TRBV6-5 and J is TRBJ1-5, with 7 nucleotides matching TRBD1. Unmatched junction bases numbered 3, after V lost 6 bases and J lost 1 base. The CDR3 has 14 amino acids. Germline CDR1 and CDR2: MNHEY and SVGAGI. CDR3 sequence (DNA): TGTGCCAGCAGGCGGGACAGAAGCAATCAGCCCCAGCATTTT. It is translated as CASRRDRSNQPQHF.

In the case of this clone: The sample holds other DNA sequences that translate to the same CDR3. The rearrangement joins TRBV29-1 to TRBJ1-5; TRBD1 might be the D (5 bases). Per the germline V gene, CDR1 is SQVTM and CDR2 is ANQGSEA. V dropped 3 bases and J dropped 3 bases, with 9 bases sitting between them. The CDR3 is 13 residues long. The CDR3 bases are TGCAGCGTTGATCAGGGTCCCAATCAGCCCCAGCATTTT. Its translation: CSVDQGPNQPQHF.

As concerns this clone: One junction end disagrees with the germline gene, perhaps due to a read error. This CDR3 is CASSRDRGLTTAF. In DNA, the CDR3 is TGTGCCAGCAGCAGGGACAGGGGATTAACGACAGCCTTC. The chain has TRBV5-6 and TRBJ1-2, with 10 bases aligning to TRBD1. Germline CDR1 and CDR2: SGHDT and YYEEEE. The CDR3 is made up of 13 amino acids.

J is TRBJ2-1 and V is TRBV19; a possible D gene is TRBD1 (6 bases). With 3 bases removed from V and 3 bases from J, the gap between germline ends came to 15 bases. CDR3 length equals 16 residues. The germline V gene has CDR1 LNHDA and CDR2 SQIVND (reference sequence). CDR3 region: CASSMGGRGIYNEQFF. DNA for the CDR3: TGTGCCAGTAGTATGGGTGGCAGGGGTATCTACAATGAGCAGTTCTTC.

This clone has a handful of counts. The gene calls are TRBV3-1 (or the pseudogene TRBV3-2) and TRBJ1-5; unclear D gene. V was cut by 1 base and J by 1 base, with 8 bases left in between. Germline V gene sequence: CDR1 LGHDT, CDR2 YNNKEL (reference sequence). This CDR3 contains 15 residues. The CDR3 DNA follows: TGTGCCAGCAGCCAAGGTAGTGTGAGCAATCAGCCCCAGCATTTT. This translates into CASSQGSVSNQPQHF.

CDR3 sequence: CATSRVATSSTDTQYF. CDR3 sequence (DNA): TGTGCCACCAGCAGAGTGGCCACCTCTAGCACAGATACGCAGTATTTT. The chain recombines TRBV15 with TRBJ2-3; D gene uncertain. Germline V CDR1 and CDR2: LNHNV, YYDKDF (reference sequence). The V and J ends lost 1 base and 0 bases respectively, with 11 bases between them. The CDR3 covers 16 residues. The variable domain in full, completed from reference TRBV15 and TRBJ2-3, reads DAMVIQNPRYQVTQFGKPVTLSCSQTLNHNVMYWYQQKSSQAPKLLFHYYDKDFNNEADTPDNFQSRRPNTSFCFLDIRSPGLGDTAMYLCATSRVATSSTDTQYFGPGTRLTVL.

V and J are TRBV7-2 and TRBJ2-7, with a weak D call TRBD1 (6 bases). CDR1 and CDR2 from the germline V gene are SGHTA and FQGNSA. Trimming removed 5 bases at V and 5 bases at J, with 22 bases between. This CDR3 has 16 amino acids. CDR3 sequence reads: CASSTSGGTGSHEQYF. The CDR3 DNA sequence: TGTGCCAGCAGCACTAGTGGGGGAACAGGGTCCCACGAGCAGTACTTC.

CDR3 residues: CASSSIIGGNSPLHF. CDR3 DNA: TGTGCCAGCAGCTCTATAATCGGGGGAAATTCACCCCTCCACTTT. This rearrangement joins TRBV3-1 (or the pseudogene TRBV3-2) to TRBJ1-6; D possibly corresponds to TRBD1 (5 bases). Looked up from germline, CDR1 is LGHDT and CDR2 is YNNKEL (reference sequence). Trimming took 5 bases from V and 7 from J, leaving 15 bases between them. The CDR3 has 15 amino acids.

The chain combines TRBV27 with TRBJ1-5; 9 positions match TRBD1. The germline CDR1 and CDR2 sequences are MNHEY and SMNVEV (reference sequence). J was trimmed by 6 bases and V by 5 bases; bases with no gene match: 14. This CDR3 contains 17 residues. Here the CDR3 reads CASSRTSGDRAGQPQHF. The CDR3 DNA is TGTGCCAGCAGTAGGACGTCCGGGGACAGGGCGGGTCAGCCCCAGCATTTT.

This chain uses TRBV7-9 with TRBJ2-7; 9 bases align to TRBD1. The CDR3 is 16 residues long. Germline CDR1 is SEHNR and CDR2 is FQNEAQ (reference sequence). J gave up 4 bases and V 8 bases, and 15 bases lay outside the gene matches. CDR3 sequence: CASSGTGSEVYYEQYF. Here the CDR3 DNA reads TGTGCCAGCTCCGGGACAGGGTCGGAAGTGTATTACGAGCAGTACTTC.

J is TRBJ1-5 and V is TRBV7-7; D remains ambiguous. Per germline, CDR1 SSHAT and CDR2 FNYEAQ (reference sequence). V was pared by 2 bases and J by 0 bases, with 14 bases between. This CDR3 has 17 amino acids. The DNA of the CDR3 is TGTGCCAGCAGCTTACCCCAAGACACCTATAGCAATCAGCCCCAGCATTTT. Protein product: CASSLPQDTYSNQPQHF.

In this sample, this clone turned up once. This CDR3 is CASSSPTGELFF. For the CDR3, the DNA is TGTGCCAGCAGCTCCCCAACCGGGGAGCTGTTTTTT. The chain links TRBV13 to TRBJ2-2; D gene uncertain. The germline V gene has CDR1 PRHDT and CDR2 FYEKMQ (reference sequence). This CDR3 contains 12 residues. V was shortened by 4 bases and J by 5 bases, with 5 bases between the two germline ends.